This T cell receptor (beta chain) derives from a study of read filtering for tumor transcriptome and immune sequencing. Study background: Patients were approximately 17 male and around 15 female, mean age 65.9 years, range about 47 to 80. TCR-mapped reads were about 4.05 to 11 million with IR-seq versus about 75 to 1,400 with RNA-seq.

Ten or more counts support this clonotype. Antigen specificity is unknown. This library used roughly 400 ng RNA and molecular barcoded adaptors spanning alpha/delta and beta/gamma chains. A single record per CDR3 protein comes from TCRdb applying MiXCR to the reads. The sample comprises 39,000 or so distinct CDR3 sequences, around an eighth of which are singletons, and approximately 30% rests with the top ten. The germline V and J ends were trimmed by 3 bases and 6 bases, with 9 bases remaining between them. The CDR3 contains 13 residues. Germline lookup yields CDR1 SGHNT and CDR2 YYREEE (reference sequence). Regarding the study as a whole: IR-seq captured clonotypes deeper and more reliably than RNA-seq.

J is TRBJ2-2 and V is TRBV5-4; the D is unclear. The clonotype originates from a donor at least 40 years old with multiple myeloma. The specimen sequenced was a population of CD138-negative cells sorted from bone marrow. The CDR3 nucleotides read TGTGCCAGCAGCTATGGAGTAGCCGGGGAGCTGTTTTTT. This sequence encodes CASSYGVAGELFF.